Listed below are T cell receptor beta chains from one sample, sequenced in a study of tumor-infiltrating lymphocytes in oesophageal squamous cell carcinoma. A single record per CDR3 protein comes from TCRdb applying MiXCR to the PCR reads. Of roughly 16,000 distinct CDR3 sequences listed, about 50% are singletons. Sequenced material: normal esophageal tissue next to the tumor. All receptors come from a female donor with esophageal squamous cell carcinoma. Each CDR3 is given with its conserved first and last residue. Fields, in order: CDR3 length, J gene, D gene, clone size, V gene, CDR3 protein, CDR3 DNA. The D gene is left open where the match is weak. The size field is filled for only some rows; it gives once, few, many or a size class.

14 | TRBJ2-5 | . | . | TRBV12-3/TRBV12-4 | CASSLTGKKETQYF | TGTGCCAGCAGTTTAACAGGGAAAAAAGAGACCCAGTACTTC
15 | TRBJ2-5 | TRBD1 | many | TRBV5-1 | CASSLTGGSQETQYF | TGCGCCAGCAGCTTGACAGGGGGGAGCCAAGAGACCCAGTACTTC
16 | TRBJ2-3 | TRBD2 | few | TRBV7-2 | CASSLLAGDLTDTQYF | TGTGCCAGCAGCTTATTGGCGGGGGATCTCACAGATACGCAGTATTTT
13 | TRBJ1-4 | . | . | TRBV7-4 | CASSPRGNEKLFF | TGTGCCAGCAGCCCACGGGGTAATGAAAAACTGTTTTTT
18 | TRBJ2-1 | . | many | TRBV4-1 | CASSQDGQTVRYYNEQFF | TGCGCCAGCAGCCAAGATGGACAGACAGTACGTTATTACAATGAGCAGTTCTTC
13 | TRBJ2-1 | . | . | TRBV10-3 | CAIGTPGGNEQFF | TGTGCCATCGGGACCCCGGGTGGAAATGAGCAGTTCTTC
15 | TRBJ2-5 | TRBD2 | few | TRBV7-3 | CASSRGLAGIETQYF | TGTGCCAGCAGCCGAGGACTAGCGGGAATTGAGACCCAGTACTTC
16 | TRBJ1-5 | . | . | TRBV11-2 | CASSLDITYSNQPQHF | TGTGCCAGCAGCTTAGATATCACCTATAGCAATCAGCCCCAGCATTTT
13 | TRBJ2-2 | . | . | TRBV24-1 | CATSGLVGGELFF | TGTGCCACCAGTGGTCTAGTGGGCGGGGAGCTGTTTTTT
15 | TRBJ2-1 | . | . | TRBV12-3/TRBV12-4 | CASSLAGRYYNEQFF | TGTGCCAGCAGTTTAGCCGGGAGATACTACAATGAGCAGTTCTTC
12 | TRBJ2-7 | . | once | TRBV2 | CASRWNSYEQYF | TGTGCCAGCAGGTGGAACTCCTACGAGCAGTACTTC
17 | TRBJ2-5 | . | . | TRBV7-6 | CVSSLVGPSPGQETQYF | TGTGTCAGCAGCTTAGTTGGTCCTAGCCCAGGCCAAGAGACCCAGTACTTC
14 | TRBJ1-6 | . | . | TRBV6-6 | CASSYSSDNSPLHF | TGTGCCAGCAGTTACTCGTCCGATAATTCACCCCTCCACTTC
13 | TRBJ1-4 | . | few | TRBV7-8 | CASLRDGNEKLFF | TGTGCCTCCCTCCGGGACGGTAATGAAAAACTGTTTTTT
15 | TRBJ1-1 | . | . | TRBV7-3 | CASSSLREGATEAFF | TGTGCCAGCAGCTCTCTCCGGGAGGGTGCCACTGAAGCTTTCTTT
15 | TRBJ2-1 | . | many | TRBV5-1 | CASSFSLLGGDEQFF | TGCGCCAGCAGCTTTTCCCTGTTGGGCGGCGATGAGCAGTTCTTC
15 | TRBJ2-2 | TRBD1 | . | TRBV6-1 | CASSFWTGVDRELFF | TGTGCCAGCAGTTTCTGGACAGGGGTGGATAGGGAGCTGTTTTTT
14 | TRBJ2-3 | . | . | TRBV7-6 | CASRPLAQADTQYF | TGTGCCAGCAGGCCACTAGCCCAGGCAGATACGCAGTATTTT
14 | TRBJ2-7 | . | medium-sized | TRBV7-4 | CASSLVQGTHEQYF | TGTGCCAGCAGCTTAGTTCAGGGCACCCACGAGCAGTACTTC
14 | TRBJ2-7 | . | once | TRBV6-8 | CASSSLGTALEQYF | TGTGCCAGCAGCTCCTTGGGGACTGCCCTAGAGCAGTACTTC
13 | TRBJ2-7 | . | . | TRBV7-3 | CASSPWGDYEQYF | TGTGCCAGCAGCCCCTGGGGGGACTACGAGCAGTACTTC
16 | TRBJ2-7 | TRBD2 | . | TRBV7-9 | CASSLVRVQRDVEQYF | TGTGCCAGCAGCTTAGTTAGGGTACAGCGGGATGTTGAGCAGTACTTC
13 | TRBJ2-1 | . | many | TRBV6-6 | CASSYRVDNEQFF | TGTGCCAGCAGTTACAGGGTCGACAATGAGCAGTTCTTC
15 | TRBJ2-7 | TRBD2 | few | TRBV9 | CASSAASGKIYEQYF | TGTGCCAGCAGCGCAGCTAGCGGGAAGATCTACGAGCAGTACTTC
14 | TRBJ2-3 | . | once | TRBV6-1 | CASSRTDSTDTQYF | TGTGCCAGCTCACGGACGGATAGCACAGATACGCAGTATTTT
13 | TRBJ2-7 | . | few | TRBV7-9 | CASSPLNSYEQYF | TGTGCCAGCAGCCCGCTGAACTCCTACGAGCAGTACTTC
14 | TRBJ2-1 | . | few | TRBV20-1 | CSARDNYRGNEQFF | TGCAGTGCTAGAGATAACTACCGGGGCAATGAGCAGTTCTTC
15 | TRBJ2-3 | TRBD2 | . | TRBV12-3/TRBV12-4 | CASRKKREWLDTQYF | TGTGCCAGCAGAAAAAAGCGGGAGTGGTTGGATACGCAGTATTTT
15 | TRBJ2-1 | . | . | TRBV7-2 | CASSLTYSGSDEQFF | TGTGCCAGCAGCTTGACCTACTCAGGGTCCGATGAGCAGTTCTTC
13 | TRBJ2-1 | . | . | TRBV7-2 | CASSLVAYNEQFF | TGTGCCAGCAGCTTAGTGGCATACAATGAGCAGTTCTTC
15 | TRBJ2-4 | TRBD1 | many | TRBV11-2 | CASSLGTGGLNIQYF | TGTGCCAGCAGCCTAGGGACAGGGGGCTTGAACATTCAGTACTTC
14 | TRBJ1-2 | . | once | TRBV7-4 | CASSLERVGFGYTF | TGTGCCAGCAGCTTAGAAAGGGTCGGGTTTGGCTACACCTTC
13 | TRBJ2-7 | . | . | TRBV30 | CASESGSSYEQYF | TGTGCCTCGGAAAGCGGAAGCTCCTACGAGCAGTACTTC
14 | TRBJ2-3 | . | many | TRBV5-1 | CASSLVGSKDTQYF | TGCGCCAGCAGCTTGGTTGGGAGCAAAGATACGCAGTATTTT
13 | TRBJ1-2 | TRBD1 | many | TRBV12-3/TRBV12-4 | CASTGTGNRVYTF | TGTGCCAGCACCGGGACAGGCAATCGCGTCTACACCTTC
16 | TRBJ1-2 | . | . | TRBV6-8 | CASSSTTQAGGLGYTF | TGTGCCAGCAGTTCTACAACCCAGGCAGGCGGACTCGGCTACACCTTC
15 | TRBJ2-5 | . | many | TRBV11-2 | CASSESGRGHETQYF | TGTGCCAGCAGCGAAAGTGGGCGGGGCCACGAGACCCAGTACTTC
15 | TRBJ2-5 | . | many | TRBV19 | CASSIASLGGETQYF | TGTGCCAGTAGTATAGCTTCTTTGGGGGGTGAGACCCAGTACTTC
17 | TRBJ2-1 | . | few | TRBV7-2 | CASSLDSLARPYNEQFF | TGTGCCAGCAGCTTAGATTCCCTGGCAAGACCCTACAATGAGCAGTTCTTC
13 | TRBJ1-1 | . | . | TRBV24-1 | CATSAEGGTEAFF | TGTGCCACCAGTGCCGAGGGGGGGACGGAAGCTTTCTTT
15 | TRBJ2-5 | . | . | TRBV7-4 | CASSPTCGGGGTQYF | TGTGCCAGCAGTCCCACCTGTGGGGGAGGAGGGACCCAGTACTTC
15 | TRBJ2-3 | . | once | TRBV27 | CASSLRGRSTDTQYF | TGTGCCAGCAGTCTCCGGGGGCGAAGCACAGATACGCAGTATTTT
14 | TRBJ2-5 | TRBD1 | . | TRBV28 | CASSPGTGEETQYF | TGTGCCAGCAGCCCCGGGACAGGGGAAGAGACCCAGTACTTC
15 | TRBJ2-3 | . | many | TRBV5-1 | CASSLDPGGTDTQYF | TGCGCCAGCAGCTTGGACCCAGGGGGCACAGATACGCAGTATTTT
15 | TRBJ2-1 | . | . | TRBV7-3 | CASSSAKSSYNEQFF | TGTGCCAGCAGCTCCGCAAAAAGCTCCTACAATGAGCAGTTCTTC
16 | TRBJ2-5 | . | many | TRBV11-2 | CASSALNGLAGETQYF | TGTGCCAGCAGCGCCCTAAACGGGCTAGCTGGGGAGACCCAGTACTTC
18 | TRBJ2-5 | TRBD2 | . | TRBV7-7 | CASSLAGLAGGPRETQYF | TGTGCTAGCAGCTTAGCGGGGCTAGCGGGGGGGCCCAGAGAGACCCAGTACTTC
15 | TRBJ2-3 | . | . | TRBV7-6 | CASSQWLGQGDTQYF | TGTGCCAGCAGCCAGTGGCTAGGCCAGGGGGATACGCAGTATTTT